This entry features one T cell receptor beta chain sequence. Its cognate antigen is unknown. This sample is part of a study of T cells expressing NK-cell markers. In the study overall: Eight donors were sequenced, of whom seven were HCMV-seropositive, while the remaining one was HCMV-seronegative. The study, taken as a whole, reports: In a few donors, dominant clonotypes made up about 28.3-65% of CD3+CD56-NKG2C+ cells. In roughly six donors, dominant NKG2C+ clonotypes were about 1.0-7.0% of CD8+ T cells.

UMIs accompanied the 5'RACE template switching by which TCR beta cDNA was made. TCRdb reprocessed the 5' RACE reads and reports one entry per CDR3 protein, with no DNA. This sample's table has 550 to 700 distinct CDR3 sequences. Germline values: CDR1 DFQATT, CDR2 SNEGSKA (reference sequence). The CDR3 is 16 amino acids. The sample taken for sequencing was blood T cells: a sorted CD56 or NKG2C T cell subset, CD4+ or CD8+ T cells, or bulk PBMC T cells (not recorded which). The chain recombines TRBV20-1 with TRBJ2-3; checking the TCRdb D call of TRBD2 is not possible without DNA. The clonotype comes from a woman younger than 30 in good health. The CDR3 sequence: CSARFPWRGDTDTQYF.